This T cell receptor beta chain was obtained from a study of shared clonotypes between healthy human individuals (dated by TCRdb to about 2020). Broadly, across the study: The cohort comprised a couple of women and a few men aged 18 to 49 years. Libraries were prepared and TCR repertoires were sequenced by different laboratories using diverse techniques, in order to increase sequencing depth and limit assay-specific biases. The study deeply sequenced blood TCR repertoires of about 5 healthy adults to estimate repertoire size and the extent of clonotype sharing between individuals. Per donor, leukapheresis produced somewhere between about 0.9 and 9 billion PBMCs. Per donor, three plates each were used for CD4 naive and CD4 memory, two for CD8 naive, and one for CD8 memory. On the study overall, not on this receptor specifically: Compared with non-shared clonotypes, the clonotypes found in all four sorted-subset donors had higher generation probabilities. When several donors were compared, the shared fraction of clonotypes was around 5% for naive CD4, roughly 3.4% for naive CD8, 2% to 2.5% for memory CD4, and around 0.37% for memory CD8. Sampling was restricted to blood, and TCR repertoires in tissues likely differ from the TCR repertoires found in blood. The genetic and exposure-history diversity represented was limited by the small number of donors. Even with the large sequencing depth, rarefaction of the sorted-subset datasets indicated that sequencing was incomplete. Larger estimated clonotype richness was generally found for naive subsets than for memory subsets. Based on pairwise subsampling, the degree of clonotype sharing among donors was expected to be affected by sequencing depth.

For this clone: Its specific antigen is unknown. No base quality values were provided; no much bigger clone lies one nucleotide off.

Clipping removes 0 bases from V and 2 bases from J, with 8 as the unmatched junction base count. The CDR3 sequence holds 17 residues, the cysteine and phenylalanine included. Of the read, only the CDR3 DNA is kept; its 51 bases are in frame from base 1. According to the germline V gene, CDR1 reads SGDLS and CDR2 reads YYNGEE. The donors were healthy, HIV-negative adults with no recently reported acute infections or vaccinations. Every donor was a Caucasian adult residing in Nashville, Tennessee, USA. CD4+ T cells were enriched by magnetic negative selection, after which naive cells were positively selected on CD45RA and the negative fraction was taken as the memory subset. Blood was obtained by leukapheresis, after which PBMCs were separated by Ficoll-Histopaque density gradient centrifugation and cryopreserved in liquid nitrogen vapor phase. Purity and quantity of every magnetically sorted T cell population were checked by analytical flow cytometry. Genomic DNA was isolated from each sorted fraction and quantified by UV absorbance on a Nanodrop 2000c.

Using the deep immunoSEQ assay, multiplex PCR amplified TCR CDR3 regions from genomic DNA. Extracted genomic DNA from each cell subset was distributed evenly across all wells of several immunoSEQ 96-well plates, and each plate was treated as a replicate. For sorted subsets, each replicate PCR was loaded with 200 ng genomic DNA, equivalent to 25,000 to 35,000 T cell genomes. The purified libraries were quantified using a Qubit 3.0 fluorometer, sized with a Bioanalyzer 2100, and then quantified again using the KAPA Library Quantification kit. Every immunoSEQ 96-well plate was sequenced on a dedicated single-read 150-cycle Illumina NextSeq 550 flow cell. The original pipeline was this. Because the immunoSEQ output held only junctional sequences and lacked quality scores, the filtering could not match the filtering applied to full-length reads. To assign V/J genes and CDR3, sequences were annotated using PyIR, a Python wrapper for IgBLAST v1.9, with IMGT germline references. Reads with weak V/J assignments (E-value above 1e-6), missing CDR3, stop codons, out-of-frame junctions, or ambiguous translated residues were removed. V3J clonotypes were defined by identical inferred V gene, J gene, and CDR3 amino acid sequence. Percentage overlap between repertoires was computed as shared unique clonotypes divided by the size of the smaller repertoire. Repertoire richness was assessed with RTK rarefaction, the Chao1 estimator, and Recon v2.1 estimates of unobserved clonotypes. For all TCRbeta clonotypes obtained by the gDNA method from a handful of donors, generation probabilities were computed with OLGA. As stored in TCRdb, this immuneACCESS dataset retains in-frame rearrangements with V and J assigned. A fraction of the clones does not appear; measured against another copy, unresolved V genes explain less than half of the discrepancy, and the remainder lacks a known reason. That table furnishes V, J and clone size, whereas the DNA furnished D and trimming. The sample table lists roughly 640,000 clones, about 96% of them with a count of one. Around 0.06% of the sample is held by the ten biggest clonotypes.

The sequenced sample was naive CD4+ T cells sorted from blood. The cell subset or site label here, explained by the study, means: CD45RA+ positively selected. This clonotype was sampled from a woman in her 30s in good health. The sequence is built from TRBV9 and TRBJ2-7; the junction holds 10 bases that match TRBD2. The CDR3 protein is CASSVGISGRIPYEQYF. The bases are TGTGCCAGCAGCGTAGGGATTAGCGGGAGGATTCCCTACGAGCAGTACTTC.